Following are 30 T cell receptor beta chains from one sample sequenced in a study of tissue T cells after allogeneic stem cell transplantation. Sequenced by immunoSEQ multiplex PCR; TCRdb stores in-frame clones only, minus some. Altogether under 30,000 clones are present, about 73% being singletons, with the ten largest covering approximately 8%. The sample in question was tissue from the ileum, obtained at autopsy. All receptors derive from a female donor of 60 years or more with lung cancer.

The gene calls are TRBV19 and TRBJ2-1, with 9 bases matching TRBD2. CDR1 and CDR2 from the germline V gene are LNHDA and SQIVND (reference sequence). This CDR3 is 15 amino acids long. The J segment lost 6 bases and the V segment lost 3 bases, leaving 6 bases of the junction unmatched. The CDR3 nucleotides read TGTGCCAGTAGTATCGAGGTTAGCGGGAGCAATGAGCAGTTCTTC. Translation gives CASSIEVSGSNEQFF.

The chain joins TRBV4-2 to TRBJ2-2; D remains ambiguous. V was pared by 5 bases and J by 2 bases, with 6 bases between. CDR3 length: 13 residues. CDR1 is LGHNA, CDR2 YNFKEQ, per germline. Here the CDR3 reads CASSKSNTGELFF. CDR3 DNA: TGTGCCAGCAGCAAATCTAACACCGGGGAGCTGTTTTTT.

The chain recombines TRBV10-1 with TRBJ2-2, with TRBD2 matching over 9 bases. This CDR3 is built from 14 residues. Germline V CDR1 and CDR2: WNHNN, SYGVQD (reference sequence). V gave up 6 bases and J gave up 4 bases; unmatched junction bases: 3. The chain's CDR3 is CASSSGRSTGELFF. CDR3 DNA: TGCGCCAGCAGCAGCGGGAGGTCCACCGGGGAGCTGTTTTTT.

In this sample, this clone turned up once. The chain recombines TRBV30 with TRBJ2-5; 8 bases match TRBD2. V lost 3 bases to trimming and J lost 1 base; unmatched junction nucleotides: 7. CDR1 and CDR2 from the germline V gene are GTSNPN and SVGIG (reference sequence). The CDR3 spans 15 residues. CDR3 sequence reads: CAWRPGLGPQETQYF. In DNA, the CDR3 is TGTGCCTGGAGACCGGGACTAGGCCCCCAAGAGACCCAGTACTTC.

The chain uses TRBV9 and TRBJ2-2, with TRBD2 matching 9 bases. V shed 4 bases, J shed 5 bases, and the junction held 9 bases outside the gene matches. This CDR3 is built from 16 residues. Germline V CDR1 and CDR2: SGDLS, YYNGEE. The CDR3 nucleotides are TGTGCCAGCAGCCTCAATAGCGGGAGAGGGACCGGGGAGCTGTTTTTT. Protein product: CASSLNSGRGTGELFF.

The chain carries TRBV7-9 and TRBJ2-1; the D is unclear. The V gene's germline CDR1 is SEHNR and CDR2 FQNEAQ (reference sequence). Trimming took off 3 bases at V and 6 bases at J, with 6 bases between the two ends. This CDR3 has 12 residues. CDR3 DNA sequence: TGTGCCAGCAGCTTCATTACCAATGAGCAGTTCTTC. Translating gives CASSFITNEQFF. The whole variable domain, filled in from reference TRBV7-9 and TRBJ2-1, reads DTGVSQNPRHKITKRGQNVTFRCDPISEHNRLYWYRQTLGQGPEFLTYFQNEAQLEKSRLLSDRFSAERPKGSFSTLEIQRTEQGDSAMYLCASSFITNEQFFGPGTRLTVL.

This clone has only one observation. The V gene is TRBV7-2, the J gene TRBJ2-7, with D tentatively TRBD1 (5 bases). Germline V gene sequence: CDR1 SGHTA, CDR2 FQGNSA. V was cut by 2 bases and J by 7 bases, with 9 bases left in between. This CDR3 comprises 12 residues. The CDR3 protein is CASSLTRTEQYF. The CDR3, as DNA: TGTGCCAGCAGCTTAACCAGGACAGAGCAGTACTTC.

The chain uses TRBV5-1 and TRBJ1-6; D may be TRBD1 (5 bases). Trimming shortened V by 2 bases and J by 9 bases, and 12 bases separated the two germline ends. This CDR3 has 14 residues. Germline CDR1 SGHRS, CDR2 YFSETQ. CDR3 sequence reads: CASSFEGRGSPLHF. The CDR3 DNA reads TGCGCCAGCAGCTTTGAGGGAAGGGGTTCACCCCTCCACTTT.

In this sample, this clone is medium-sized. V and J are TRBV9 and TRBJ1-1, with D possibly being TRBD1 (5 bases). There are 14 residues in the CDR3. V lost 3 bases to trimming and J lost 5 bases, with 14 bases between them. The germline CDR1 and CDR2 sequences are SGDLS and YYNGEE. The CDR3 region is CASSDGTGSTEAFF. The CDR3 nucleotides read TGTGCCAGCAGCGACGGGACGGGGTCGACTGAAGCTTTCTTT.

The chain combines TRBV30 with TRBJ1-5, with D uncertain. V was shortened by 3 bases and J by 4 bases, with 7 bases between the two germline ends. From germline, CDR1 is GTSNPN and CDR2 SVGIG (reference sequence). CDR3 length: 12 residues. The chain's CDR3 is CAWRAENQPQHF. CDR3 bases: TGTGCCTGGAGGGCGGAGAATCAGCCCCAGCATTTT.

The rearrangement joins TRBV19 to TRBJ1-3; 9 bases line up with TRBD1. Losses at the gene ends were 5 bases for V and 0 bases for J; bases not matched to a gene: 8. Germline CDR1 and CDR2: LNHDA and SQIVND (reference sequence). The CDR3 has 17 amino acids. The chain's CDR3 is CASSARDRVFSGNTIYF. Written as DNA, the CDR3 is TGTGCCAGTAGTGCCCGGGACAGGGTATTCTCTGGAAACACCATATATTTT.

In this sample, this clone is medium-sized (0.01 to 0.1%). V and J are TRBV4-3 and TRBJ1-2, with 7 bases aligning to TRBD1. Germline V CDR1 and CDR2: LGHNA, YSLEER. The CDR3 contains 15 residues. V shed 0 bases, J shed 5 bases, and the junction held 6 bases outside the gene matches. CDR3 protein: CASSQDGGGRYGYTF. The CDR3 DNA is TGCGCCAGCAGCCAAGACGGAGGGGGCCGGTATGGCTACACCTTC.

In this sample, this clone turned up once. V is TRBV19 and J is TRBJ2-7, with TRBD1 identical over 9 bases. CDR3 size: 14 residues. V dropped 6 bases and J dropped 5; count of bases not matched to a gene: 8. From germline, CDR1 is LNHDA and CDR2 SQIVND (reference sequence). The CDR3 DNA follows: TGTGCCAGTAGCCGACAGGGGGACCCCGACGAGCAGTACTTC. As protein: CASSRQGDPDEQYF.

This clone was detected only a few times. The chain links TRBV29-1 to TRBJ2-5, with 15 bases that match TRBD2. The junction had 12 bases not matched to a gene; V was cut back by 8 bases and J by 11 bases. The CDR3 spans 14 residues. Germline CDR1 and CDR2: SQVTM and ANQGSEA. CDR3 in DNA: TGCAGCACCCCGGGACTAGCGGGGGGACTGACGCAGTACTTC. Translation gives CSTPGLAGGLTQYF.

Judged by abundance, this clone is medium-sized. The CDR3 coding sequence is TGCGCCAGCAGCCAAGGGCGAGGGGCTCACACTGAAGCTTTCTTT. Amino acids: CASSQGRGAHTEAFF. J is TRBJ1-1 and V is TRBV4-1, with D possibly being TRBD1 (5 bases). V lost 1 base to trimming and J lost 3 bases, with 12 bases between them. This CDR3 is built from 15 residues. Germline V lookup: CDR1 MGHRA, CDR2 YSYEKL.

The V and J genes are TRBV24-1 and TRBJ1-2; no clear D. CDR3 length: 12 amino acids. V dropped 4 bases and J dropped 5 bases, with 7 bases sitting between them. Germline V gene data show CDR1 as KGHDR and CDR2 as SFDVKD. CDR3 loop: CATSEQGYGYTF. The CDR3 coding sequence is TGTGCCACCAGTGAGCAAGGGTATGGCTACACCTTC.

The V gene is TRBV7-9, the J gene TRBJ1-2; 9 nucleotides match TRBD1. The CDR3 is 15 residues long. Germline V gene sequence: CDR1 SEHNR, CDR2 FQNEAQ (reference sequence). The junction had 4 bases not matched to a gene; V was cut back by 3 bases and J by 2 bases. CDR3 nucleotide sequence: TGTGCCAGCAGCTTCCGGACAGGGGAGAACTATGGCTACACCTTC. Translating gives CASSFRTGENYGYTF.

The chain is built from TRBV7-9 and TRBJ1-6; 7 bases are a match to TRBD1. The V gene end was trimmed by 4 bases and the J gene end by 10 bases; junction bases not matched to a gene: 4. The CDR3 covers 13 residues. Germline V gives CDR1 SEHNR, CDR2 FQNEAQ (reference sequence). CDR3 sequence: CASSSSGGSPLHF. CDR3 in DNA: TGTGCCAGCAGCTCCTCAGGGGGGTCACCCCTCCACTTT.

This chain links TRBV4-1 with TRBJ1-6, with D perhaps TRBD1 (5 bases). This CDR3 has 17 residues. V lost 1 base, J lost 6 bases, and 16 bases lay in between. In germline, CDR1 is MGHRA, CDR2 YSYEKL. CDR3 residues: CASSQAGRGRSNSPLHF. CDR3 nucleotide sequence: TGCGCCAGCAGCCAAGCCGGTCGGGGCAGGAGTAATTCACCCCTCCACTTT.

This clone occurred a few times. The chain joins TRBV7-3 to TRBJ1-1; no firm D call. Between the trimmed V and J ends, which lost 0 bases and 4 bases, there was a span of 6 bases. The CDR3 covers 13 residues. Germline V gene data show CDR1 as SGHTA and CDR2 as FQGTGA. The CDR3 here is CASSLTGITEAFF. CDR3 nucleotide sequence: TGTGCCAGCAGCTTAACAGGAATCACTGAAGCTTTCTTT.

The CDR3 bases are TGTGCCAGCAGTGAAGCAAACCGCCCCCAAGAGACCCAGTACTTC. Protein sequence: CASSEANRPQETQYF. The chain links TRBV6-1 to TRBJ2-5; D is undetermined. Per the germline V gene, CDR1 is MNHNS and CDR2 is SASEGT. The V end was cut by 0 bases, the J end by 1 base, with 9 bases between. The CDR3 loop spans 15 amino acids.

J is TRBJ2-1 and V is TRBV6-6; no definite D call. Germline V gives CDR1 MNHNY, CDR2 SVGAGI (reference sequence). Trimming shortened V by 4 bases and J by 6 bases, and 4 bases separated the two germline ends. The CDR3 sequence is 11 residues long. CDR3: CASSFSNEQFF. The CDR3 DNA follows: TGTGCCAGCAGTTTCTCCAATGAGCAGTTCTTC.

The V call is TRBV9, the J call TRBJ1-2; possible D gene TRBD1, 5 bases. V was trimmed by 3 bases and J by 8 bases, leaving 17 bases between them. This CDR3 spans 14 amino acids. Germline V lookup: CDR1 SGDLS, CDR2 YYNGEE. The CDR3 nucleotides read TGTGCCAGCAGCGGCGGACAATTCTATGAAGGCTACACCTTC. Its translation: CASSGGQFYEGYTF.

This chain uses TRBV7-9 with TRBJ1-1; D is uncertain. Trimming pared 0 bases from V and 4 bases from J, leaving 9 bases between. CDR3 length: 14 amino acids. Germline lookup yields CDR1 SEHNR and CDR2 FQNEAQ (reference sequence). This chain's CDR3 is CASSLAYPATEAFF. The DNA of the CDR3 is TGTGCCAGCAGCTTAGCGTATCCGGCCACTGAAGCTTTCTTT.

The rearrangement joins TRBV3-1 (or the pseudogene TRBV3-2) to TRBJ2-1, with 12 bases lining up with TRBD2. The germline gives CDR1 LGHDT, CDR2 YNNKEL (reference sequence). J was trimmed by 7 bases and V by 4 bases; bases with no gene match: 5. This CDR3 is 15 amino acids long. The CDR3 sequence: CASSRRTSGKNEQFF. In nucleotides, the CDR3 is TGTGCCAGCAGCCGAAGGACTAGCGGGAAGAATGAGCAGTTCTTC.

The genes are TRBV5-5 and TRBJ2-7; D may be TRBD2 (6 bases). The germline CDR1 and CDR2 sequences are SGHKS and YYEKEE (reference sequence). The CDR3 covers 15 residues. V lost 0 bases, J lost 4 bases, and 14 bases lay in between. CDR3 sequence: CASSLDVAESYEQYF. The DNA for the CDR3 is TGTGCCAGCAGCTTGGATGTAGCGGAATCATACGAGCAGTACTTC.

This clone was detected only a few times. Other DNA sequences in the same sample also yield this CDR3. The V gene is TRBV6-5, the J gene TRBJ2-1, with TRBD2 matching over 9 bases. This CDR3 comprises 15 residues. Germline V gene lookup returns CDR1 MNHEY and CDR2 SVGAGI. After removal of 3 bases from V and 5 bases from J, the junction contained 5 bases not matched to a gene. The CDR3 reads CASSYGRGGHNEQFF. DNA of the CDR3: TGTGCCAGCAGTTATGGGCGGGGGGGCCACAATGAGCAGTTCTTC.

This rearrangement joins TRBV5-6 to TRBJ2-1, with D perhaps assigned TRBD1 or TRBD2 (5 bases each). The V gene lost 4 bases and the J gene lost 8 bases, with 25 bases spanning the gap. Looked up from germline, CDR1 is SGHDT and CDR2 is YYEEEE. The CDR3 is 17 residues long. In DNA, the CDR3 is TGTGCCAGCAGCCAAATGGGACGGGGACCCCATAGAGATGAGCAGTTCTTC. This gives the protein CASSQMGRGPHRDEQFF.

The rearrangement uses TRBV9 and TRBJ2-3; 7 nucleotides agree with TRBD2. CDR1 SGDLS and CDR2 YYNGEE come from the germline V gene. The CDR3 loop spans 16 amino acids. Trimming at V came to 3 bases and at J to 1 base, leaving 8 bases not matched to a gene. CDR3 protein: CASSGRTRGRTDTQYF. CDR3 DNA sequence: TGTGCCAGCAGCGGGCGGACTAGGGGTCGCACAGATACGCAGTATTTT. Looking up the rest from reference TRBV9 and TRBJ2-3 gives the full variable domain: DSGVTQTPKHLITATGQRVTLRCSPRSGDLSVYWYQQSLDQGLQFLIQYYNGEERAKGNILERFSAQQFPDLHSELNLSSLELGDSALYFCASSGRTRGRTDTQYFGPGTRLTVL.

The rearrangement uses TRBV2 and TRBJ1-3; a weak D match, TRBD1 (6 bases). The CDR3 loop spans 14 amino acids. Trimming left V 4 bases short and J 2 bases short, with 9 bases between. CDR1 and CDR2 from the germline V gene are SNHLY and FYNNEI. The CDR3 DNA reads as TGTGCCAGCAGTGTACAGGGAACTGGAAACACCATATATTTT. This encodes CASSVQGTGNTIYF. The full variable domain, its missing parts supplied by reference TRBV2 and TRBJ1-3, is EPEVTQTPSHQVTQMGQEVILRCVPISNHLYFYWYRQILGQKVEFLVSFYNNEISEKSEIFDDQFSVERPDGSNFTLKIRSTKLEDSAMYFCASSVQGTGNTIYFGEGSWLTVV.